This passage covers 6 T cell receptor beta chains from one sample sequenced in a study of control samples from healthy donors and cancer patients. The table came from immunoSEQ multiplex PCR; TCRdb's copy has only in-frame clones and leaves some out. The sample includes around 120,000 clones, around 88% of them seen just once. The sequenced material came from blood. The receptors derive from a man in his forties or fifties in good health.

The chain recombines TRBV5-5 with TRBJ2-7; TRBD1 agrees at 9 bases. The V segment lost 4 bases and the J segment 2 bases; nucleotides outside the gene matches: 4. Germline assignment: CDR1 SGHKS and CDR2 YYEKEE (reference sequence). This CDR3 has 14 amino acids. The CDR3 spells CASSTQGAAYEQYF. CDR3 sequence (DNA): TGTGCCAGCAGCACACAGGGGGCAGCCTACGAGCAGTACTTC.

This chain uses TRBV7-9 with TRBJ2-3; 10 positions match TRBD2. Germline values: CDR1 SEHNR, CDR2 FQNEAQ (reference sequence). The CDR3 sequence is 17 residues long. Trimming at V came to 4 bases and at J to 0 bases, leaving 7 bases not matched to a gene. The CDR3 sequence is CASSSGTSARSTDTQYF. The CDR3 DNA is TGTGCCAGCAGCTCCGGGACTAGCGCCAGGAGCACAGATACGCAGTATTTT.

The genes are TRBV19 and TRBJ2-1; weak D call: TRBD1 (5 bases). This CDR3 contains 14 residues. Germline loops: CDR1 LNHDA, CDR2 SQIVND (reference sequence). With 4 bases removed from V and 8 bases from J, the gap between germline ends came to 15 bases. The DNA for the CDR3 is TGTGCCAGTAGTAACCAGGGTCTGACGGATGAGCAGTTCTTC. Amino acid sequence: CASSNQGLTDEQFF.

V is TRBV7-8 and J is TRBJ2-1; D gene ambiguous. CDR3 length: 13 residues. With 6 bases removed from V and 4 bases from J, the gap between germline ends came to 10 bases. Germline lookup yields CDR1 SGHVS and CDR2 FQNEAQ. The CDR3 DNA is TGTGCCAGCAGAAGACTGATGTACAATGAGCAGTTCTTC. This gives the protein CASRRLMYNEQFF.

The chain employs TRBV4-1 and TRBJ2-1, with D possibly being TRBD1 or TRBD2 (5 bases each). The germline V and J ends were trimmed by 5 bases and 0 bases, with 14 bases remaining between them. This CDR3 has 16 residues. CDR1 and CDR2 from the germline V gene are MGHRA and YSYEKL. This chain's CDR3 is CASSSRDASSYNEQFF. The CDR3 bases are TGCGCCAGCAGCTCGAGGGACGCGAGCTCCTACAATGAGCAGTTCTTC.

CDR3 region: CASSRRTDSNQPQHF. The CDR3 region has the DNA TGTGCCAGCAGCCGTAGGACAGATAGCAATCAGCCCCAGCATTTT. The J gene is TRBJ1-5, the V gene TRBV14; tentative D call: TRBD1 (6 bases). Deletions cut 4 bases from V and 0 bases from J, with 10 bases between. CDR1 is SGHDN and CDR2 is FVKESK in the germline V gene. The CDR3 has 15 residues.